The clone carrying this T cell receptor (beta chain) was picked up many times. The data belong to a study of read filtering for tumor transcriptome and immune sequencing. V lost 4 bases and J lost 11; bases outside the gene matches: 7. Germline V gene sequence: CDR1 MNHEY, CDR2 SVGAGI. The CDR3 is made up of 13 amino acids. This library used about 400 ng RNA and molecular barcoded adaptors spanning alpha/delta and beta/gamma chains. MiXCR was run by TCRdb on the reads, yielding one entry per CDR3 protein. The repertoire includes over 50,000 distinct CDR3 sequences, approximately 18% of them detected once, and roughly 10% sits in the top ten.

Sequences were obtained from a population of CD138-negative cells sorted from bone marrow. The receptor was isolated from a donor aged 40 or older with multiple myeloma. V gene TRBV6-5 combines with J gene TRBJ1-4; TRBD1 matches at 7 bases. CDR3 DNA: TGTGCCAGCAGTTGGCGACAGGGTGGGAAACTGTTTTTT. Translating it yields CASSWRQGGKLFF.